These T cell receptor beta chains were read from a single sample in a study of blood T cell repertoires in COVID-19. Assay: immunoSEQ multiplex PCR; the TCRdb copy retains only in-frame clones and omits some. The table shows some 160,000 clones, with less than 90% occurring only once. Sample: peripheral blood. All receptors derive from a woman between 65 and 79 years old with acute or convalescent COVID-19. The CDR3 runs from the conserved cysteine through the conserved F or W. D genes are given only for firm matches. Size is omitted from some rows. Given values are once, few, many or a class for expanded clones.

clone_size j_call v_call d_call cdr3_nt cdr3_aa
NA TRBJ2-7 TRBV7-9 TRBD2 TGTGCCAGCAGCCCTAGCGGCTCCTACGAGCAGTACTTC CASSPSGSYEQYF
NA TRBJ2-4 TRBV19 NA TGTGCCAGTAGTACAGGGCCCGCGGCCAAAAACATTCAGTACTTC CASSTGPAAKNIQYF
NA TRBJ2-5 TRBV6-2/TRBV6-3 TRBD2 TGTGCCAGCAGTTATCCTAGCGGGAGGGCCGGGGAGACCCAGTACTTC CASSYPSGRAGETQYF
NA TRBJ2-1 TRBV5-1 NA TGCGCCAGCAGCTTGTCTGGGACATCCTACAATGAGCAGTTCTTC CASSLSGTSYNEQFF
NA TRBJ1-4 TRBV19 NA TGTGCCAGTAGTACGGGGGGAGTACGGACTAATGAAAAACTGTTTTTT CASSTGGVRTNEKLFF
NA TRBJ1-4 TRBV3-1/TRBV3-2 NA TGTGCCAGCAGCCAGCGGGGAAATGAAAAACTGTTTTTT CASSQRGNEKLFF
NA TRBJ2-7 TRBV7-2 TRBD2 TGTGCCAGCAGCTTAGGTTTGGCGGGAGCGTACGAGCAGTACTTC CASSLGLAGAYEQYF
NA TRBJ1-1 TRBV5-4 NA TGTGCCAGCAGCTTGGGGGCAGGAATGAACACTGAAGCTTTCTTT CASSLGAGMNTEAFF
NA TRBJ2-3 TRBV10-3 TRBD2 TGTGCCATCAGCAGACTAGCGGGAGCGGCAGATACGCAGTATTTT CAISRLAGAADTQYF
NA TRBJ1-2 TRBV27 NA TGTGCCAGCAGTTTAGACGTCGGGGGGTTATATGGCTACACCTTC CASSLDVGGLYGYTF
NA TRBJ2-7 TRBV12-3/TRBV12-4 TRBD1 TGTGCCAGCAGCCGGACAGGGTTCGAGCAGTACTTC CASSRTGFEQYF
NA TRBJ2-1 TRBV10-3 TRBD2 TGTGCCATCAAGAATGAGCGGGAGGGTGAGCAGTTCTTC CAIKNEREGEQFF
NA TRBJ2-2 TRBV7-3 TRBD1 TGTGCCAGCAGCCTTCGGGACAGGGCGAACACCGGGGAGCTGTTTTTT CASSLRDRANTGELFF
NA TRBJ2-3 TRBV6-2/TRBV6-3 TRBD1 TGTGCCAGCAGTTCCCTTGGGACAGGGCGAACAGATACGCAGTATTTT CASSSLGTGRTDTQYF
NA TRBJ1-4 TRBV6-5 NA TGTGCCGGGCGGGGCAGCCTAAATGAAAAACTGTTTTTT CAGRGSLNEKLFF
NA TRBJ2-1 TRBV27 TRBD2 TGTGCCAGCAGTTTGGGGACTAGCTCCTACAATGAGCAGTTCTTC CASSLGTSSYNEQFF
NA TRBJ1-5 TRBV19 TRBD1 TGTGCCAGTAGGAGGGACAGGGCGGTTCAGCAGCCCCAGCATTTT CASRRDRAVQQPQHF
NA TRBJ1-3 TRBV4-1 NA TGCGCCAGCAGCCAAGATTCAGGGGCCTTTTCTGGAAACACCATATATTTT CASSQDSGAFSGNTIYF
NA TRBJ1-5 TRBV2 TRBD1 TGTGCCAGCAGGCCGTTTGGGACAGAGCATCAGCCCCAGCATTTT CASRPFGTEHQPQHF
once TRBJ1-1 TRBV4-3 NA TGCGCCAGCAGTTACGGAGGGGCGGGAGCTTTCTTT CASSYGGAGAFF
NA TRBJ2-3 TRBV2 NA TGTGCCAGCAGTGAAGATCCGGCGGGTCCCACAGATACGCAGTATTTT CASSEDPAGPTDTQYF
NA TRBJ2-7 TRBV5-4 TRBD1 TGTGCCAGCAGCTCGGGACAGGGGGCTAACTACGAGCAGTACTTC CASSSGQGANYEQYF
NA TRBJ1-3 TRBV9 NA TGTGCCAGCAGCCCGACGGGGGACTCTGGAAACACCATATATTTT CASSPTGDSGNTIYF
NA TRBJ2-3 TRBV28 TRBD1 TGTGCCAGCAGCCGACAGGGGGTCGAAGCAGATACGCAGTATTTT CASSRQGVEADTQYF
NA TRBJ1-5 TRBV10-2 TRBD1 TGCGCCAGCAGTGTACAGGGGAATCAGCCCCAGCATTTT CASSVQGNQPQHF
NA TRBJ2-1 TRBV5-1 TRBD2 TGCGCCAGCAGCTTGGCCGCCGGACTAGCGCTGAACAATGAGCAGTTCTTC CASSLAAGLALNNEQFF
NA TRBJ2-5 TRBV25-1 NA TGTGCCAGCCGTTCCGGGGAGACCCAGTACTTC CASRSGETQYF